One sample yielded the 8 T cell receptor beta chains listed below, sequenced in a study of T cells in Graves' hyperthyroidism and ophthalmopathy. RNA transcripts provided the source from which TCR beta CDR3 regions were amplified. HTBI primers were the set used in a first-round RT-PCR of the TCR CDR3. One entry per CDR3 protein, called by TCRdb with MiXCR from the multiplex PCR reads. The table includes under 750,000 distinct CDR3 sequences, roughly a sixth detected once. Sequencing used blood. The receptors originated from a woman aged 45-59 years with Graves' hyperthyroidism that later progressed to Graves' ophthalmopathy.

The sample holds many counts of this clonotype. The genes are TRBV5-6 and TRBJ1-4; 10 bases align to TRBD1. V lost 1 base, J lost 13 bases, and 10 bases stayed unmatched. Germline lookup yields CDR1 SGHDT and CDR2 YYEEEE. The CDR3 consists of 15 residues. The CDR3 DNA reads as TGTGCCAGCAGCTTGAGGGGACAGGGGACTTCTGGACTGTTTTTT. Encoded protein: CASSLRGQGTSGLFF. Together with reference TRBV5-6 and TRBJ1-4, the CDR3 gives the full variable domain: DAGVTQSPTHLIKTRGQQVTLRCSPKSGHDTVSWYQQALGQGPQFIFQYYEEEERQRGNFPDRFSGHQFPNYSSELNVNALLLGDSALYLCASSLRGQGTSGLFFGSGTQLSVL.

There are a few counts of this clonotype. CDR3 coding DNA: TGCAGTGCTAGTAAGGCCATACGGATCTACACTGAAGCTTTCTTT. Translating it yields CSASKAIRIYTEAFF. This chain links TRBV20-1 with TRBJ1-1, with D unresolved. The CDR3 length is 15 residues. V was clipped by 3 bases and J by 3 bases, with 17 bases between them. Germline CDR1 reads DFQATT; CDR2 reads SNEGSKA (reference sequence).

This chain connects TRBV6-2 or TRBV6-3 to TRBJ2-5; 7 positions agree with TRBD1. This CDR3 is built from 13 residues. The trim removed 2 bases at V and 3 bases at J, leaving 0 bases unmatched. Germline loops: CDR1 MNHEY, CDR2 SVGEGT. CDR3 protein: CASSYDREETQYF. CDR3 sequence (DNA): TGTGCCAGCAGTTACGACAGGGAAGAGACCCAGTACTTC.

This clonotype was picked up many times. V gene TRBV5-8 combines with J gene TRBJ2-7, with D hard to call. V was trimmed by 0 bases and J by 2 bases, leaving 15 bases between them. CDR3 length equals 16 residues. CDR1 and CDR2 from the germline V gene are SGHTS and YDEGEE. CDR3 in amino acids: CASSLAATSIPYEQYF. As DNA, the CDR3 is TGTGCCAGCAGCTTGGCAGCAACATCAATTCCCTACGAGCAGTACTTC. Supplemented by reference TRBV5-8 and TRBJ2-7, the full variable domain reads EAGVTQSPTHLIKTRGQQATLRCSPISGHTSVYWYQQALGLGLQFLLWYDEGEERNRGNFPPRFSGRQFPNYSSELNVNALELEDSALYLCASSLAATSIPYEQYFGPGTRLTVT.

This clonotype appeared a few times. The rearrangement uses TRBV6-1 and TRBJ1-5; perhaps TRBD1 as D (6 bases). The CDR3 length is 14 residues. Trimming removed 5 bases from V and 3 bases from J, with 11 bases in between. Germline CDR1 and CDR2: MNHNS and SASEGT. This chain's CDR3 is CASSSDSHNQPQHF. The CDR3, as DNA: TGTGCCAGCAGTTCGGACAGCCACAATCAGCCCCAGCATTTT.

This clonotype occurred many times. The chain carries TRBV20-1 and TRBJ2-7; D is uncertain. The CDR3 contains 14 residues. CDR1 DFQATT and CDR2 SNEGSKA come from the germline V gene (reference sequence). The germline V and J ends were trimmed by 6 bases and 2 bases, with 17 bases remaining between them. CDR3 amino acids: CSASTRLMAYEQYF. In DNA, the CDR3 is TGCAGTGCCTCGACCCGACTTATGGCCTACGAGCAGTACTTC.

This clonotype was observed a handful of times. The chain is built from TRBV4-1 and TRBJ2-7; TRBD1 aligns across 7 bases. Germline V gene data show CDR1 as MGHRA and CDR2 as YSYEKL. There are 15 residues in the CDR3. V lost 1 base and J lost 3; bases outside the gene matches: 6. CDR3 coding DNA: TGCGCCAGCAGCCAAGCAGACAGGGTCGGCTACGAGCAGTACTTC. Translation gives CASSQADRVGYEQYF.

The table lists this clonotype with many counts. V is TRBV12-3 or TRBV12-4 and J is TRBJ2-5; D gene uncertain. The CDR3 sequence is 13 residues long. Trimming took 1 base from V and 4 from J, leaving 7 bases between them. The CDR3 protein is CASSLVGVETQYF. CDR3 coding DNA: TGTGCCAGCAGTTTAGTTGGTGTAGAGACCCAGTACTTC.